This paragraph reports one T cell receptor beta chain. Its specificity is not known. This could be a read error, since a much larger clone is one nucleotide away. CDR1 is LNHDA and CDR2 is SQIVND in the germline V gene (reference sequence). This CDR3 region has 17 residues. Trimming removed 4 bases from V and 7 bases from J, with 25 bases in between. These data belong to a study of T-cell reconstitution after alpha-beta-depleted transplantation in children. Preparation of the TCRbeta library was carried out with unique molecular identifiers. TCRdb re-derived calls from the PCR reads in MiXCR, one entry per CDR3 protein. Counted here are 700,000 or so distinct CDR3 sequences, around 14% occurring once; the ten biggest clones make up 0.79%. Whole-study findings and limits: After one year, T-cell counts and TCRbeta diversity mostly came from new T cells. About two months after transplant, alpha-beta T cells reportedly came from several hundred expanded graft clones. Surviving recipient cells, namely T cells and thymic progenitors, were the source of high day-60 TCRbeta diversity in some patients.

The receptor's source is a girl aged 2 to 9 with congenital amegakaryocytic thrombocytopenia, due to receive a stem cell transplant. Sequenced material: PBMCs, taken before TCRalphabeta/CD19-depleted stem cell transplant. The chain carries TRBV19 and TRBJ1-1, with a weak D call TRBD1 (5 bases). This chain's CDR3 is CASSRRRSGRGVIEAFF. CDR3 DNA: TGTGCCAGTAGTAGACGGCGCTCGGGGCGGGGGGTGATTGAAGCTTTCTTT.